A single sample is the source of the 2 T cell receptor beta chains below, sequenced in a study of beta chain features in type 1 diabetes. Sequencing targeted expressed TCRB transcripts, as all isolated RNA had been reverse transcribed. Sequencing was performed with immunoSEQ multiplex PCR; in TCRdb, only in-frame clones are kept and a portion is missing. The profile covers around 450,000 clones, with around 10% appearing a single time and less than 0.06% taken by the ten largest. The sequencing sample was made of naive CD4+ T cells from blood. Every receptor here comes from a woman aged 18-29 years in good health.

The rearrangement uses TRBV7-9 and TRBJ1-6, with TRBD1 identical over 7 bases. The CDR3 is 15 residues long. CDR1 is SEHNR and CDR2 is FQNEAQ in the germline V gene (reference sequence). Trimming removed 4 bases from V and 9 bases from J; junction bases left unmatched: 9. CDR3 sequence (DNA): TGTGCCAGCAGCTCCTCCGGCACAGGGGTTTCACCCCTCCACTTT. This codes for CASSSSGTGVSPLHF. The full variable domain, rest sourced from reference TRBV7-9 and TRBJ1-6, is DTGVSQNPRHKITKRGQNVTFRCDPISEHNRLYWYRQTLGQGPEFLTYFQNEAQLEKSRLLSDRFSAERPKGSFSTLEIQRTEQGDSAMYLCASSSSGTGVSPLHFGNGTRLTVT.

This clone was picked up a small number of times. This could be a read error, since a much larger clone is one nucleotide away. This sample also contains other DNA sequences that code for the same CDR3. The rearrangement uses TRBV7-9 and TRBJ2-3; no reliable D call. Deletions cut 1 base from V and 0 bases from J, with 2 bases between. The CDR3 loop spans 13 amino acids. The germline V gene encodes CDR1 SEHNR and CDR2 FQNEAQ (reference sequence). CDR3 residues: CASSLVSTDTQYF. CDR3 nucleotides: TGTGCCAGCAGCTTAGTAAGCACAGATACGCAGTATTTT. Full variable domain (outside the CDR3, taken from reference TRBV7-9 and TRBJ2-3): DTGVSQNPRHKITKRGQNVTFRCDPISEHNRLYWYRQTLGQGPEFLTYFQNEAQLEKSRLLSDRFSAERPKGSFSTLEIQRTEQGDSAMYLCASSLVSTDTQYFGPGTRLTVL.